The present entry profiles one T cell receptor beta chain with its context. Its antigen is currently unknown. This sample is drawn from a study of OX40 agonist ivuxolimab in advanced cancers. About the study: Antecedent anti-PD-1, anti-PD-L1 or anti-CTLA-4 therapy was permissible, with roughly 36% having received some. Study-level results: There were also nonresponders showing low normalized T-cell clonal expansion.

V lost 4 bases to trimming and J lost 2 bases, with 10 bases between them. CDR3 length equals 14 residues. CDR1 MDHEN and CDR2 SYDVKM come from the germline V gene. This table comes from immunoSEQ multiplex PCR, and its TCRdb copy is limited to in-frame clones, with some not included. Of some 30,000 clones in the sample, about nine tenths were seen once. The chain recombines TRBV28 with TRBJ2-3; D may be TRBD2 (5 bases). Sequences were derived from CD4+ or CD8+ T cells sorted from blood, sampled in a trial of the OX40 agonist ivuxolimab. The sequence was obtained from an adult with an advanced solid tumor such as melanoma, head and neck, liver or kidney cancer. CDR3 bases: TGTGCCAGCAGTTATAGCGTTTCCACAGATACGCAGTATTTT. It encodes CASSYSVSTDTQYF.